Here is one T cell receptor beta chain with its context. Its antigen remains unknown. The sample is drawn from a study of cytomegalovirus exposure and HLA in healthy donors. At the level of the study: In an early release, HLA-typed donors contributed tens of millions of unique TCR sequences.

The PCR was carried out with 60 Vbeta primers and 13 Jbeta primers. The data were produced by immunoSEQ multiplex PCR, yet TCRdb's version contains in-frame clones alone and is incomplete. The profile shows around 120,000 clones, around three quarters of them singletons. Broader study findings: Among donors in an Asian-associated ancestry cluster, a later analysis reportedly found fewer N-insertions than the roughly 700-donor mean. The authors assumed roughly uniform sequencing depth across donors for presence/absence analyses.

Looked up from germline, CDR1 is MDHEN and CDR2 is SYDVKM. V was cut by 7 bases and J by 2 bases, with 21 bases left in between. CDR3 length: 17 residues. The origin of this receptor is a woman between 45 and 60 years old in good health and CMV-seronegative. The chain links TRBV28 to TRBJ1-5, with a possible D match to TRBD1 (5 bases). Sequencing input: PBMCs. The CDR3 sequence is CASTPPRAARGNQPQHF. CDR3 sequence (DNA): TGTGCCAGCACCCCCCCCAGGGCCGCACGCGGCAATCAGCCCCAGCATTTT.